This T cell receptor (beta chain) was sequenced in a study of blood T cell repertoires in COVID-19. This clone was seen only once. Here immunoSEQ multiplex PCR was the method, and the copy in TCRdb shows in-frame clones only, minus some. The table lists tens of thousands of clones, approximately 90% of them singletons. This CDR3 spans 16 amino acids. Looked up from germline, CDR1 is ENHRY and CDR2 is SYGVKD. V lost 2 bases, J lost 8 bases, and 19 bases lay in between. This TCR was sampled from a man aged 45 to 65 with acute or convalescent COVID-19. The chain is built from TRBV10-3 and TRBJ2-1; D may be TRBD2 (6 bases). The sample was peripheral blood. As DNA, the CDR3 is TGTGCCATCAGTGAGCTGGCTAGCGTCGGTCGGGATGAGCAGTTCTTC. The encoded protein is CAISELASVGRDEQFF.